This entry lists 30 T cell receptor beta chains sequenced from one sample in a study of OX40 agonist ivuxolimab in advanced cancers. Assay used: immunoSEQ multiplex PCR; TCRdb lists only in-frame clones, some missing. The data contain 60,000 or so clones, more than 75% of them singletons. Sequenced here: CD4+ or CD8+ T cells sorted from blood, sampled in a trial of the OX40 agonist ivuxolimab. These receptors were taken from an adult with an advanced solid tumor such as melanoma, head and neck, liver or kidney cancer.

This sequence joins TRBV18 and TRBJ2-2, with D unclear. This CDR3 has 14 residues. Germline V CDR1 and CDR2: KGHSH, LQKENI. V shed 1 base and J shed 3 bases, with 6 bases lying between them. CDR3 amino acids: CASSPLPYTGELFF. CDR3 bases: TGTGCCAGCTCACCACTCCCCTACACCGGGGAGCTGTTTTTT.

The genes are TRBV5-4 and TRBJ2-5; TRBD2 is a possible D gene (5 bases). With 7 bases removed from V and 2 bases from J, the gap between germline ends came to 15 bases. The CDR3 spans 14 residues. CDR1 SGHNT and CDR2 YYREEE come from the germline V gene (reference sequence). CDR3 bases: TGTGCCAGCTCGCCCCGACGGGGACAAGAGACCCAGTACTTC. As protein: CASSPRRGQETQYF.

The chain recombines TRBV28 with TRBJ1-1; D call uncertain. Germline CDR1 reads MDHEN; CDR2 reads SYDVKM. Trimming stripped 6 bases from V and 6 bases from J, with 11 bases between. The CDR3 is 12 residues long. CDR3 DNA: TGTGCCAGCAGGCGGACCTCCCCTGAAGCTTTCTTT. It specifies CASRRTSPEAFF.

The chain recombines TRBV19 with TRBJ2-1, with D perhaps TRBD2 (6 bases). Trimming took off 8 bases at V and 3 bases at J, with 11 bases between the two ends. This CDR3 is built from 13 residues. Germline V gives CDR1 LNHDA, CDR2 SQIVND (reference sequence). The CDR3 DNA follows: TGTGCCAGTCAAGCGGGCTTCTACAATGAGCAGTTCTTC. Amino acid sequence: CASQAGFYNEQFF.

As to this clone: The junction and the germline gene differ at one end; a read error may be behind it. CDR3 coding DNA: TGTGCCAGCAGCCCGGGACTAGCGGGAGTAAACGCCGGGGAGCTGTCTTTT. Its protein product is CASSPGLAGVNAGELSF. The chain has TRBV5-4 and TRBJ2-2; 14 nucleotides align to TRBD2. Germline CDR1 and CDR2: SGHNT and YYREEE (reference sequence). This CDR3 is built from 17 residues.

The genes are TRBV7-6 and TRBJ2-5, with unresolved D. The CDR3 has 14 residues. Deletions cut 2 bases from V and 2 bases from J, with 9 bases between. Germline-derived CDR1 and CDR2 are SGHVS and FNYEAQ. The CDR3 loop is CASSLNSLQETQYF. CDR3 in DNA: TGTGCCAGCAGCTTAAACAGCCTACAAGAGACCCAGTACTTC.

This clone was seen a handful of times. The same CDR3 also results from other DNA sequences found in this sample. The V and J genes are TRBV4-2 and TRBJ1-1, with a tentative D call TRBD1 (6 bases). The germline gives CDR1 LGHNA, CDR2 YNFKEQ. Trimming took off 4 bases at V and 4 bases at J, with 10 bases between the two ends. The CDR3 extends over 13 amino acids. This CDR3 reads CASSRTGSTEAFF. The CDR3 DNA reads TGTGCCAGCAGCCGAACAGGGAGCACTGAAGCTTTCTTT.

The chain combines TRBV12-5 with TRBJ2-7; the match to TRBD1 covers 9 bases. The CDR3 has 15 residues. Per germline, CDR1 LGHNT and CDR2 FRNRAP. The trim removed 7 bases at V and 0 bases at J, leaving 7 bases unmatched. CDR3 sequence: CASATGQGLSYEQYF. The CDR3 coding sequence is TGTGCTAGTGCCACGGGACAGGGTCTCTCCTACGAGCAGTACTTC.

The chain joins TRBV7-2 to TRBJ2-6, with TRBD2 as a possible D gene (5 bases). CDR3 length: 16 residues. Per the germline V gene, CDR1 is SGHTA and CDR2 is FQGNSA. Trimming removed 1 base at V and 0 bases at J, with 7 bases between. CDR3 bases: TGTGCCAGCAGCTTAGGAGGGATCTCTGGGGCCAACGTCCTGACTTTC. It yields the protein CASSLGGISGANVLTF.

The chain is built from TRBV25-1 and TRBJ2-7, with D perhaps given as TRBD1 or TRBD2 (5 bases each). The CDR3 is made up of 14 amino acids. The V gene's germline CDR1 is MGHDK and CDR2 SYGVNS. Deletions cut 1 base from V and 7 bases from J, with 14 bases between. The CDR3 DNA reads TGTGCCAGCAGTGAATCGATGAGGGGCGCAGAGCAGTACTTC. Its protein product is CASSESMRGAEQYF.

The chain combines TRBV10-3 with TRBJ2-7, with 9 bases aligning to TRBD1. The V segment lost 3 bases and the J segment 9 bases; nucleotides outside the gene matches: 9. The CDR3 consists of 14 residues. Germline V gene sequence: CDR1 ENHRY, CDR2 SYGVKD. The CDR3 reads CAISDPDRGTGQYF. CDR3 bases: TGTGCCATCAGTGACCCGGACAGGGGCACTGGGCAGTACTTC.

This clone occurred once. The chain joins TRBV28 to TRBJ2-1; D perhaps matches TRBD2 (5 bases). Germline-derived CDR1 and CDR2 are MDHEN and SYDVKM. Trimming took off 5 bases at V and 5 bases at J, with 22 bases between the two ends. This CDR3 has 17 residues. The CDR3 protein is CASSPPPLGFLNNEQFF. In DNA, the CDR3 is TGTGCCAGCAGTCCCCCCCCACTAGGTTTTTTAAACAATGAGCAGTTCTTC.

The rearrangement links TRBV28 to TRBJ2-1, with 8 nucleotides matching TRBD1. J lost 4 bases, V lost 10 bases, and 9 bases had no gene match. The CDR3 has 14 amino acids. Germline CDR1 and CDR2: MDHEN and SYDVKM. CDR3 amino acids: CATIQGEPYNEQFF. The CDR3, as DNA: TGTGCCACTATACAGGGGGAACCTTACAATGAGCAGTTCTTC.

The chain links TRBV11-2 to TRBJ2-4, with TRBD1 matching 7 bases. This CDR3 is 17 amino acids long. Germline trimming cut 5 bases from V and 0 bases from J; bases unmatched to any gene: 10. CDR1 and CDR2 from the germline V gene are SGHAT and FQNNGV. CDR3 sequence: CASSITGTVLAKNIQYF. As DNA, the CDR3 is TGTGCCAGCAGCATCACCGGGACAGTCCTAGCCAAAAACATTCAGTACTTC. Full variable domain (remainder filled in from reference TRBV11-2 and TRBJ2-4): EAGVAQSPRYKIIEKRQSVAFWCNPISGHATLYWYQQILGQGPKLLIQFQNNGVVDDSQLPKDRFSAERLKGVDSTLKIQPAKLEDSAVYLCASSITGTVLAKNIQYFGAGTRLSVL.

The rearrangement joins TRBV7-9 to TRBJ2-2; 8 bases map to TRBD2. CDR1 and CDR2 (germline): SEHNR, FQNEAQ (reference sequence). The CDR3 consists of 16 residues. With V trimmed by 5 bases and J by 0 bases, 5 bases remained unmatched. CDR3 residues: CASSQGLVTNTGELFF. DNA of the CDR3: TGTGCCAGCAGCCAGGGACTAGTGACGAACACCGGGGAGCTGTTTTTT. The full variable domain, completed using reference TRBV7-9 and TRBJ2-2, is DTGVSQNPRHKITKRGQNVTFRCDPISEHNRLYWYRQTLGQGPEFLTYFQNEAQLEKSRLLSDRFSAERPKGSFSTLEIQRTEQGDSAMYLCASSQGLVTNTGELFFGEGSRLTVL.

CDR3 DNA: TGTGCCAGCAGTTTATTACGGACTCGGAACACCGGGGAGCTGTTTTTT. Translated, it gives CASSLLRTRNTGELFF. This sequence joins TRBV27 and TRBJ2-2, with TRBD2 as a possible D gene (5 bases). Trimming cost V 1 base and J 1 base, with 10 bases left between them. The CDR3 has 16 amino acids. Germline lookup yields CDR1 MNHEY and CDR2 SMNVEV (reference sequence).

The CDR3 DNA sequence: TGTGCCAGCAGCGCCAAAGTCCTCGACAGGGGTCCCTCTGGGGCCAACGTCCTGACTTTC. Translation: CASSAKVLDRGPSGANVLTF. The chain employs TRBV27 and TRBJ2-6, with 8 bases lining up with TRBD1. CDR1 MNHEY and CDR2 SMNVEV come from the germline V gene (reference sequence). There are 20 residues in the CDR3. The V and J ends lost 6 bases and 0 bases, in that order; junction bases with no gene match: 16.

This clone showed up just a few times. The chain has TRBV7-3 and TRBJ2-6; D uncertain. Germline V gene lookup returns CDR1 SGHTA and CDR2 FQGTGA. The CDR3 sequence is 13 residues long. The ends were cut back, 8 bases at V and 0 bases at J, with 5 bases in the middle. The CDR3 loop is CASGSSGANVLTF. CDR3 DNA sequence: TGTGCCAGCGGGTCCTCTGGGGCCAACGTCCTGACTTTC.

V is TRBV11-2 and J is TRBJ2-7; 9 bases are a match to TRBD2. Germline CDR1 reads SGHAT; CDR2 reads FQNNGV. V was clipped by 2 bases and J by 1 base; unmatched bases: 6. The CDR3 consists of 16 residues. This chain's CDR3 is CASSLHAAGGSYEQYF. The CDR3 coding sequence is TGTGCCAGCAGCTTACACGCAGCGGGGGGATCCTACGAGCAGTACTTC.

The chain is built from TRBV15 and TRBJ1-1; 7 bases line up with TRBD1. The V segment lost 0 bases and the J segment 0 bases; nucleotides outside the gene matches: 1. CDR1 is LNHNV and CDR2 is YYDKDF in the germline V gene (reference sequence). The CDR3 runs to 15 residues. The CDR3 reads CATSRDRGLNTEAFF. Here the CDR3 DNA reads TGTGCCACCAGCAGAGACAGGGGGTTGAACACTGAAGCTTTCTTT.

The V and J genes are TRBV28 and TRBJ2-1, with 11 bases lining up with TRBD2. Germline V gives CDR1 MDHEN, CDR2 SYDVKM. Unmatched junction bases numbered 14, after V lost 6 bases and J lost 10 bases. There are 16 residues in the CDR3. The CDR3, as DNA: TGTGCCAGCAGCCAGGGGATAGCGGGAGGGCGGGAGGAGCAGTTCTTC. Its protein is CASSQGIAGGREEQFF.

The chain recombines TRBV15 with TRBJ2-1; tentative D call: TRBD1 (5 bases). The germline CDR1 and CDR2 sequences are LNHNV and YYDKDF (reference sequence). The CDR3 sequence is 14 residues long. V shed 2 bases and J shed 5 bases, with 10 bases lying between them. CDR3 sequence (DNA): TGTGCCACCAGCAGACTTTCACAGGACAATGAGCAGTTCTTC. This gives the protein CATSRLSQDNEQFF. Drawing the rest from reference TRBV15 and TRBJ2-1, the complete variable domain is DAMVIQNPRYQVTQFGKPVTLSCSQTLNHNVMYWYQQKSSQAPKLLFHYYDKDFNNEADTPDNFQSRRPNTSFCFLDIRSPGLGDTAMYLCATSRLSQDNEQFFGPGTRLTVL.

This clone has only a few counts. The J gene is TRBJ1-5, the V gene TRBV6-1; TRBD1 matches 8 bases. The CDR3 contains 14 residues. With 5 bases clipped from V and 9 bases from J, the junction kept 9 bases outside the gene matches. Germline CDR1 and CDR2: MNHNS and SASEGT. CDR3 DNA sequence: TGTGCCAGCAGTTATCAGGGGGCGGAACTGCCCCAGCATTTT. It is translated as CASSYQGAELPQHF.

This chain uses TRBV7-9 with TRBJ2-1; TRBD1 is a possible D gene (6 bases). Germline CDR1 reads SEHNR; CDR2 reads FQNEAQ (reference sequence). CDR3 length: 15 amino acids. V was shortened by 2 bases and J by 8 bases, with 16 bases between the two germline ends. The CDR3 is CASSLNPGVDDEQFF. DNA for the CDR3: TGTGCCAGCAGCTTAAACCCAGGGGTGGATGATGAGCAGTTCTTC.

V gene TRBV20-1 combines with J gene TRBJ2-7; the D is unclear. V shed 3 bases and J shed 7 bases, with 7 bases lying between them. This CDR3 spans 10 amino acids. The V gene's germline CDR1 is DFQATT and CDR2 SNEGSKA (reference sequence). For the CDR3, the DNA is TGCAGTGCTAGTACCCAAGAGCAGTACTTC. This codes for CSASTQEQYF.

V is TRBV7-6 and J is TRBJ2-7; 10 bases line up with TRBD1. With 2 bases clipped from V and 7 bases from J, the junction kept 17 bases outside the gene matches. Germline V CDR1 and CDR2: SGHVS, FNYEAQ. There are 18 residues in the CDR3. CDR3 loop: CASSLFGGGTGDVGEQYF. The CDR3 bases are TGTGCCAGCAGCTTATTTGGGGGAGGGACAGGGGATGTTGGTGAGCAGTACTTC.

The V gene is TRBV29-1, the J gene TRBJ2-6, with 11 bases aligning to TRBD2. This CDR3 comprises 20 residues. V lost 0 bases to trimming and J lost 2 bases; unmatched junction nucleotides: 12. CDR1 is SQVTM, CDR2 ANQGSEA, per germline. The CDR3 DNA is TGCAGCGTTGAAGAAGCTCCAATAGCGGGAGGGCTAACTGGGGCCAACGTCCTGACTTTC. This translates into CSVEEAPIAGGLTGANVLTF.

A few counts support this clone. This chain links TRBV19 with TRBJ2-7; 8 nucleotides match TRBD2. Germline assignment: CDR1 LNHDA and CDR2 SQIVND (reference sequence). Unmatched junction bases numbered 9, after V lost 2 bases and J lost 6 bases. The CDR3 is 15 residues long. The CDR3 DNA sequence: TGTGCCAGTAGTATATGGATTAGCGGGACGCTCGAGCAGTACTTC. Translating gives CASSIWISGTLEQYF.

CDR3 coding DNA: TGTGCCAGCAGCTTAAAGCAGGGACTTACCTACGAGCAGTACTTC. It translates to CASSLKQGLTYEQYF. The rearrangement uses TRBV11-2 and TRBJ2-7; maybe TRBD2 (6 bases). Germline CDR1 and CDR2: SGHAT and FQNNGV. The CDR3 runs 15 residues. Between the trimmed V and J ends, which lost 2 bases and 2 bases, there was a span of 13 bases.

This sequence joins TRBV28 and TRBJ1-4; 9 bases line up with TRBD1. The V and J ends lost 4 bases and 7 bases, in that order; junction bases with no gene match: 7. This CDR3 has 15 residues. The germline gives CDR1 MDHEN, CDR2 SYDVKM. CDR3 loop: CASSWRGTGREKLFF. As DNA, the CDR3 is TGTGCCAGCAGTTGGAGGGGGACAGGGCGTGAAAAACTGTTTTTT.